These 20 T cell receptor beta chains were all obtained from the same sample, sequenced in a study of CD8+ T cells in alopecia areata. Sequencing templates came from extracted RNA that was reverse transcribed into cDNA. The protocol was immunoSEQ multiplex PCR, while the TCRdb copy is restricted to in-frame clones and leaves out a portion. The table has 100,000 to 150,000 clones, approximately 49% seen once. Sample: CD8+ T cells sorted from blood, taken at week 0. The receptors come from a human donor with alopecia areata.

The V call is TRBV14, the J call TRBJ2-2; no firm D call. The ends were cut back, 4 bases at V and 1 base at J, with 7 bases in the middle. This CDR3 has 14 residues. Germline V gene lookup returns CDR1 SGHDN and CDR2 FVKESK. This CDR3 reads CASSPHKNTGELFF. For the CDR3, the DNA is TGTGCCAGCAGCCCCCACAAGAACACCGGGGAGCTGTTTTTT.

The V call is TRBV11-2, the J call TRBJ2-1; 10 positions agree with TRBD1. This CDR3 has 13 amino acids. The J segment lost 5 bases and the V segment lost 10 bases, leaving 5 bases of the junction unmatched. From germline, CDR1 is SGHAT and CDR2 FQNNGV. In DNA form, the CDR3 reads TGTGCCACCCGGGACAGGGGACACAATGAGCAGTTCTTC. Its translation: CATRDRGHNEQFF.

The chain is built from TRBV9 and TRBJ2-7; 11 bases fit TRBD2. From germline, CDR1 is SGDLS and CDR2 YYNGEE. The V and J ends lost 4 bases and 3 bases, in that order; junction bases with no gene match: 6. CDR3 size: 15 residues. Here the CDR3 DNA reads TGTGCCAGCAGCAAGATAGCGGGGGGGATCTACGAGCAGTACTTC. Translated: CASSKIAGGIYEQYF.

The chain employs TRBV29-1 and TRBJ2-7; the match to TRBD1 covers 8 bases. The CDR3 is made up of 13 amino acids. J was trimmed by 2 bases and V by 8 bases; bases with no gene match: 8. In germline, CDR1 is SQVTM, CDR2 ANQGSEA. The CDR3 reads CSTSTGVAYEQYF. CDR3 nucleotide sequence: TGCAGCACTTCGACAGGGGTAGCCTACGAGCAGTACTTC.

This rearrangement joins TRBV7-6 to TRBJ2-6; D not resolved. The CDR3 is 15 residues long. Germline V gene data show CDR1 as SGHVS and CDR2 as FNYEAQ. The germline V and J ends were trimmed by 2 bases and 0 bases, with 5 bases remaining between them. CDR3 in amino acids: CASSLTNSGANVLTF. In DNA form, the CDR3 reads TGTGCCAGCAGCTTAACCAACTCTGGGGCCAACGTCCTGACTTTC.

In its sample, this clone is medium-sized. The CDR3, as DNA: TGTGCCAGCAGCCCGGGGACGAGTAGCACAGATACGCAGTATTTT. Translating it yields CASSPGTSSTDTQYF. V and J are TRBV7-9 and TRBJ2-3; D is possibly TRBD1 or TRBD2 (5 bases each). This CDR3 has 15 amino acids. Trimming took off 5 bases at V and 0 bases at J, with 12 bases between the two ends. Germline V CDR1 and CDR2: SEHNR, FQNEAQ (reference sequence). Filled out from reference TRBV7-9 and TRBJ2-3, the complete variable domain reads DTGVSQNPRHKITKRGQNVTFRCDPISEHNRLYWYRQTLGQGPEFLTYFQNEAQLEKSRLLSDRFSAERPKGSFSTLEIQRTEQGDSAMYLCASSPGTSSTDTQYFGPGTRLTVL.

A few counts support this clone. The chain has TRBV18 and TRBJ1-2; D ambiguous. CDR1 and CDR2 (germline): KGHSH, LQKENI. This CDR3 has 14 residues. Trimming shortened V by 3 bases and J by 9 bases, and 17 bases separated the two germline ends. This CDR3 reads CASSPRTEWDSYTF. The CDR3 DNA sequence: TGTGCCAGCTCACCGAGGACTGAGTGGGATAGCTACACCTTC.

CDR3 protein: CASSDLTPNNEQFF. The CDR3, as DNA: TGTGCCAGCAGTGATTTGACACCTAACAATGAGCAGTTCTTC. J is TRBJ2-1 and V is TRBV2; the D is unclear. Germline CDR1 SNHLY, CDR2 FYNNEI. V was cut by 3 bases and J by 5 bases, with 11 bases left in between. This CDR3 spans 14 amino acids. The full variable domain, completed using reference TRBV2 and TRBJ2-1, is EPEVTQTPSHQVTQMGQEVILRCVPISNHLYFYWYRQILGQKVEFLVSFYNNEISEKSEIFDDQFSVERPDGSNFTLKIRSTKLEDSAMYFCASSDLTPNNEQFFGPGTRLTVL.

The chain is built from TRBV7-9 and TRBJ2-5; D is possibly TRBD1 or TRBD2 (5 bases each). Germline V gene lookup returns CDR1 SEHNR and CDR2 FQNEAQ (reference sequence). CDR3 length: 15 residues. The V end was cut by 5 bases, the J end by 5 bases, with 18 bases between. The CDR3 is CASSIPWGMVETQYF. Written as DNA, the CDR3 is TGTGCCAGCAGCATCCCGTGGGGGATGGTGGAGACCCAGTACTTC.

This clone was detected only a few times. V is TRBV30 and J is TRBJ1-2; no firm D call. This CDR3 has 15 amino acids. Trimming took 1 base from V and 6 from J, leaving 18 bases between them. Germline V gene sequence: CDR1 GTSNPN, CDR2 SVGIG (reference sequence). CDR3 sequence: CAWSGLTGEGDGYTF. CDR3 nucleotides: TGTGCCTGGAGTGGCCTAACGGGAGAAGGTGATGGCTACACCTTC. Combining the CDR3 with reference TRBV30 and TRBJ1-2 gives the whole variable domain SQTIHQWPATLVQPVGSPLSLECTVEGTSNPNLYWYRQAAGRGLQLLFYSVGIGQISSEVPQNLSASRPQDRQFILSSKKLLLSDSGFYLCAWSGLTGEGDGYTFGSGTRLTVV.

The gene calls are TRBV9 and TRBJ2-1; 9 bases are shared with TRBD2. After removal of 0 bases from V and 8 bases from J, the junction contained 6 bases not matched to a gene. The CDR3 runs to 15 residues. The germline V gene encodes CDR1 SGDLS and CDR2 YYNGEE. The CDR3 region has the DNA TGTGCCAGCAGCGTAGTGCGGGGGGGTTTAGATGAGCAGTTCTTC. This encodes CASSVVRGGLDEQFF.

Ten or more counts support this clone. V usage is TRBV4-3 and J usage is TRBJ2-1; 12 bases align to TRBD2. There are 16 residues in the CDR3. V lost 1 base to trimming and J lost 3 bases; unmatched junction nucleotides: 1. Germline CDR1 reads LGHNA; CDR2 reads YSLEER. CDR3 in DNA: TGCGCCAGCAGCCAAGGACTAGCGGGGGACTACAATGAGCAGTTCTTC. Its translation: CASSQGLAGDYNEQFF.

The V and J genes are TRBV13 and TRBJ2-7; D call uncertain. Per germline, CDR1 PRHDT and CDR2 FYEKMQ (reference sequence). The germline V and J ends were trimmed by 0 bases and 3 bases, with 6 bases remaining between them. The CDR3 consists of 13 residues. Here the CDR3 DNA reads TGTGCCAGCAGCTTAGGGCAGTTCTACGAGCAGTACTTC. Translating gives CASSLGQFYEQYF.

This clone was seen only a few times. The CDR3 sequence is CASSVGGGTYGYTF. Written as DNA, the CDR3 is TGTGCCAGCAGTGTCGGTGGGGGCACCTATGGCTACACCTTC. The V call is TRBV2, the J call TRBJ1-2; the D gene is possibly TRBD1 (6 bases). The CDR3 sequence is 14 residues long. The V gene's germline CDR1 is SNHLY and CDR2 FYNNEI. Trimming pared 4 bases from V and 4 bases from J, leaving 13 bases between. Filled out from reference TRBV2 and TRBJ1-2, the complete variable domain reads EPEVTQTPSHQVTQMGQEVILRCVPISNHLYFYWYRQILGQKVEFLVSFYNNEISEKSEIFDDQFSVERPDGSNFTLKIRSTKLEDSAMYFCASSVGGGTYGYTFGSGTRLTVV.

The gene calls are TRBV30 and TRBJ2-5; 14 bases line up with TRBD2. The CDR3 is 15 amino acids. CDR1 and CDR2 from the germline V gene are GTSNPN and SVGIG (reference sequence). V shed 1 base, J shed 5 bases, and the junction held 3 bases outside the gene matches. CDR3 region: CAWSAGTSGGETQYF. The CDR3 nucleotides read TGTGCCTGGAGTGCAGGGACTAGCGGGGGTGAGACCCAGTACTTC.

V usage is TRBV7-9 and J usage is TRBJ1-2; 7 nucleotides match TRBD1. Germline loops: CDR1 SEHNR, CDR2 FQNEAQ (reference sequence). V was pared by 3 bases and J by 5 bases, with 3 bases of the junction left unmatched. This CDR3 contains 13 residues. CDR3 coding DNA: TGTGCCAGCAGCTTCGGGACAGCTTATGGCTACACCTTC. Protein: CASSFGTAYGYTF.

Remarks on this clone: The same CDR3 can be traced to other DNA sequences in this sample. V usage is TRBV5-1 and J usage is TRBJ1-1, with no clear D. The CDR3 is made up of 11 amino acids. The germline gives CDR1 SGHRS, CDR2 YFSETQ. Trimming took 0 bases from V and 5 from J, leaving 2 bases between them. DNA of the CDR3: TGCGCCAGCAGCTTGGGAACTGAAGCTTTCTTT. It specifies CASSLGTEAFF.

The rearrangement uses TRBV5-1 and TRBJ2-1, with 8 positions matching TRBD2. The ends lost 0 bases at V and 2 bases at J; junction bases unmatched: 4. Germline lookup yields CDR1 SGHRS and CDR2 YFSETQ. The CDR3 contains 16 residues. The CDR3 is CASSLASGGPYNEQFF. The CDR3 nucleotides read TGCGCCAGCAGCTTGGCCAGCGGGGGCCCCTACAATGAGCAGTTCTTC. The full variable domain, with the rest looked up from reference TRBV5-1 and TRBJ2-1, is KAGVTQTPRYLIKTRGQQVTLSCSPISGHRSVSWYQQTPGQGLQFLFEYFSETQRNKGNFPGRFSGRQFSNSRSEMNVSTLELGDSALYLCASSLASGGPYNEQFFGPGTRLTVL.

This rearrangement joins TRBV5-1 to TRBJ2-3; 10 nucleotides match TRBD2. From germline, CDR1 is SGHRS and CDR2 YFSETQ. The CDR3 extends over 16 amino acids. The V and J ends lost 4 bases and 6 bases, in that order; junction bases with no gene match: 11. The CDR3 nucleotides read TGCGCCAGCAGCCTCCTTGGAGCGGGGGGGATGGATACGCAGTATTTT. Residues: CASSLLGAGGMDTQYF.

The chain carries TRBV5-6 and TRBJ2-7, with 7 bases fitting TRBD1. This CDR3 is built from 14 residues. Looked up from germline, CDR1 is SGHDT and CDR2 is YYEEEE. The junction had 4 bases not matched to a gene; V was cut back by 2 bases and J by 2 bases. The CDR3 DNA follows: TGTGCCAGCAGCTTCCGGGACAGACCCTACGAGCAGTACTTC. Protein: CASSFRDRPYEQYF.